Given below is one TCR beta chain in context. The CDR3 loop spans 14 amino acids. CDR1 is SNHLY and CDR2 is FYNNEI in the germline V gene. Trimming took 2 bases from V and 5 from J; bases not matched to a gene: 2. The data are from a study of blood T cell repertoires in COVID-19. The assay was immunoSEQ multiplex PCR, and TCRdb's table has in-frame clones only and misses some. The top ten hold about 6.9% of the sample, which has roughly 250,000 clones, approximately 86% seen once. The sequenced sample was PBMCs or T cells enriched from blood (not recorded which). The sequence was obtained from a woman aged 25 to 39 with acute COVID-19. The chain has TRBV2 and TRBJ2-1, with 8 bases fitting TRBD2. The CDR3 DNA reads as TGTGCCAGCAGTGAACGGGGGGGCAACAATGAGCAGTTCTTC. Protein sequence: CASSERGGNNEQFF.